A single sample is the source of the 28 T cell receptor beta chains below, sequenced in a study of T cells after posttransplantation cyclophosphamide. A marrow graft followed busulfan-fludarabine conditioning, with cyclophosphamide on days +3 and +4. Sequenced by immunoSEQ multiplex PCR; TCRdb stores in-frame clones only, minus some. The sample includes more than 3,000 clones, none of them occurring once. The sequenced sample was PBMCs, obtained after allogeneic stem cell transplant with posttransplant cyclophosphamide. The receptors derive from a young adult male patient who received an allogeneic stem cell transplant from a related donor, was CMV-positive, and had acute GVHD only. Some T cells may be transferred from the graft donor.

This clone is deemed medium-sized. This rearrangement joins TRBV2 to TRBJ2-3, with 12 bases aligning to TRBD2. The CDR3 sequence is 15 residues long. J was trimmed by 4 bases and V by 5 bases; bases with no gene match: 4. CDR1 and CDR2 (germline): SNHLY, FYNNEI. The chain's CDR3 is CASSRASGGADTQYF. The CDR3 DNA reads as TGTGCCAGCAGTCGCGCTAGCGGGGGGGCAGATACGCAGTATTTT.

This clone is termed medium-sized (0.01 to 0.1%). This chain links TRBV28 with TRBJ1-1; 9 bases agree with TRBD1. There are 16 residues in the CDR3. CDR1 is MDHEN and CDR2 is SYDVKM in the germline V gene. With V trimmed by 6 bases and J by 4 bases, 12 bases remained unmatched. The CDR3 nucleotides read TGTGCCAGCAGGAAGGGACAGGGAGTTTGGGGCACTGAAGCTTTCTTT. This codes for CASRKGQGVWGTEAFF.

This clone has ten or more counts. The genes are TRBV7-9 and TRBJ1-2; 7 bases line up with TRBD1. Germline trimming cut 5 bases from V and 5 bases from J; bases unmatched to any gene: 11. This CDR3 is built from 15 residues. Germline loops: CDR1 SEHNR, CDR2 FQNEAQ (reference sequence). The CDR3 nucleotides are TGTGCCAGCAGCCCCCGCAGGGGGGTACCATATGGCTACACCTTC. It encodes CASSPRRGVPYGYTF.

This clone was found many times. Other DNA sequences from this sample encode an identical CDR3 as well. The V and J genes are TRBV29-1 and TRBJ1-2, with D perhaps matching TRBD1 (6 bases). Germline V gene lookup returns CDR1 SQVTM and CDR2 ANQGSEA. Deletions cut 4 bases from V and 2 bases from J, with 8 bases between. The CDR3 covers 12 residues. CDR3 bases: TGCAGCGTTGGGGACAAGAACTATGGCTACACCTTC. It encodes CSVGDKNYGYTF.

This clone was recorded at least ten times. CDR3 sequence: CASSLSWTGNQPQHF. The CDR3, as DNA: TGTGCCAGCAGTTTATCCTGGACAGGCAATCAGCCCCAGCATTTT. This sequence joins TRBV27 and TRBJ1-5, with D possibly TRBD1 on 6 matching bases. The germline CDR1 and CDR2 sequences are MNHEY and SMNVEV (reference sequence). The CDR3 consists of 15 residues. V was shortened by 0 bases and J by 2 bases, with 8 bases between the two germline ends.

This clone was counted at least ten times. Sequence at one end of the junction differs from germline and may be a read error. The rearrangement uses TRBV7-4 and TRBJ1-1; 8 bases agree with TRBD1. Germline V gives CDR1 SGHVT, CDR2 SQSDAQ. The CDR3 totals 15 residues. CDR3 DNA sequence: TGTGCCAGAAGCTTAGTATCCCGACAGGGGATGAAGGCTTTCTTT. It codes for CARSLVSRQGMKAFF.

This clone was observed at least ten times. The chain carries TRBV5-1 and TRBJ2-1; 8 nucleotides align to TRBD2. CDR1 SGHRS and CDR2 YFSETQ come from the germline V gene. With 0 bases clipped from V and 7 bases from J, the junction kept 6 bases outside the gene matches. The CDR3 consists of 15 residues. The DNA of the CDR3 is TGCGCCAGCAGCTTGGGTCTAGCGGGTCCGAATGAGCAGTTCTTC. Its translation: CASSLGLAGPNEQFF.

This clone was counted at least ten times. V is TRBV14 and J is TRBJ1-4, with D possibly being TRBD1 (5 bases). Germline values: CDR1 SGHDN, CDR2 FVKESK. CDR3 size: 15 residues. Deletions cut 4 bases from V and 5 bases from J, with 14 bases between. The CDR3 reads CASSLRRTPNEKLFF. CDR3 in DNA: TGTGCCAGCAGCCTAAGACGGACACCGAATGAAAAACTGTTTTTT.

This clone was recorded many times. The chain has TRBV5-1 and TRBJ1-1; no firm D call. Germline CDR1 and CDR2: SGHRS and YFSETQ. The V end lost 0 bases, the J end lost 1 base, and 4 bases lay between the germline ends. CDR3 length: 13 residues. As DNA, the CDR3 is TGCGCCAGCAGCTTGGAGGCGAACACTGAAGCTTTCTTT. This codes for CASSLEANTEAFF. Filled out from reference TRBV5-1 and TRBJ1-1, the complete variable domain reads KAGVTQTPRYLIKTRGQQVTLSCSPISGHRSVSWYQQTPGQGLQFLFEYFSETQRNKGNFPGRFSGRQFSNSRSEMNVSTLELGDSALYLCASSLEANTEAFFGQGTRLTVV.

This clone was picked up many times. J is TRBJ2-3 and V is TRBV13; 9 bases line up with TRBD1. The CDR3 is 16 residues long. The germline CDR1 and CDR2 sequences are PRHDT and FYEKMQ (reference sequence). V dropped 4 bases and J dropped 2; count of bases not matched to a gene: 7. The DNA of the CDR3 is TGTGCCAGCAGCTACCGGGACAGGGTATTCACAGATACGCAGTATTTT. Translation: CASSYRDRVFTDTQYF.

At least ten counts were recorded for this clone. The junction departs from germline at one end; a sequencing error may be responsible. The chain uses TRBV12-5 and TRBJ2-5, with 7 bases aligning to TRBD1. This CDR3 region has 15 residues. Germline V CDR1 and CDR2: LGHNT, FRNRAP. The CDR3: CASGFGVQGTMRGDF. The CDR3 bases are TGTGCTAGTGGTTTTGGGGTACAGGGGACAATGAGGGGAGACTTC.

This clone was detected many times. V and J are TRBV7-2 and TRBJ2-7; a possible D gene is TRBD1 (6 bases). CDR1 and CDR2 from the germline V gene are SGHTA and FQGNSA. Trimming shortened V by 5 bases and J by 4 bases, and 9 bases separated the two germline ends. The length of the CDR3 is 12 residues. In DNA, the CDR3 is TGTGCCAGCAGCGCCGGGACATACGAGCAGTACTTC. This sequence encodes CASSAGTYEQYF.

This clone was seen many times. This chain connects TRBV14 to TRBJ2-3; a weak D match, TRBD2 (5 bases). Germline V CDR1 and CDR2: SGHDN, FVKESK. V gave up 4 bases and J gave up 2 bases, with 16 bases separating them. This CDR3 spans 16 amino acids. The CDR3 DNA follows: TGTGCCAGCAGCCCTCTAGCATTTGGGCTCACAGATACGCAGTATTTT. This translates into CASSPLAFGLTDTQYF.

This clone is medium-sized (0.01 to 0.1%) by share. The chain combines TRBV4-3 with TRBJ2-3; TRBD2 agrees at 7 bases. V dropped 0 bases and J dropped 0; count of bases not matched to a gene: 6. The CDR3 runs to 17 residues. Looked up from germline, CDR1 is LGHNA and CDR2 is YSLEER. The CDR3 sequence: CASSQDPGRGSTDTQYF. The CDR3 DNA reads as TGCGCCAGCAGCCAAGATCCGGGGCGGGGGAGCACAGATACGCAGTATTTT.

This clone was detected ten times or more. CDR3 DNA sequence: TGTGCCAGCAGCTTATTTCGGACAGGAAATTCACCCCTCCACTTT. Protein: CASSLFRTGNSPLHF. V is TRBV7-2 and J is TRBJ1-6; 7 bases align to TRBD1. V was pared by 2 bases and J by 7 bases, with 5 bases of the junction left unmatched. Germline V CDR1 and CDR2: SGHTA, FQGNSA. This CDR3 region has 15 residues.

This clone came up many times. CDR3 DNA: TGTGCCAGCAGCTATACAGGGGGTTACTACGAGCAGTACTTC. Its protein is CASSYTGGYYEQYF. This chain connects TRBV12-3 or TRBV12-4 to TRBJ2-7; TRBD1 agrees at 8 bases. V lost 6 bases and J lost 3; bases outside the gene matches: 7. The CDR3 extends over 14 amino acids.

This clone occurred a few times. The V call is TRBV29-1, the J call TRBJ2-2; 9 bases map to TRBD1. The length of the CDR3 is 14 residues. CDR1 and CDR2 from the germline V gene are SQVTM and ANQGSEA. The trim removed 7 bases at V and 6 bases at J, leaving 9 bases unmatched. The CDR3 coding sequence is TGCAGCGCCCCACGACAGGGGGGGGCCGGGGAGCTGTTTTTT. Encoded protein: CSAPRQGGAGELFF.

The table lists this clone with many counts. The J gene is TRBJ2-5, the V gene TRBV7-2; 7 nucleotides align to TRBD1. The CDR3 sequence is 15 residues long. V was pared by 5 bases and J by 4 bases, with 10 bases of the junction left unmatched. Germline CDR1 is SGHTA and CDR2 is FQGNSA. Written as DNA, the CDR3 is TGTGCCAGCAGCCCCTTGTTAGGGGGCGGAGAGACCCAGTACTTC. This sequence encodes CASSPLLGGGETQYF.

This clone was picked up many times. The chain joins TRBV10-3 to TRBJ2-7; 11 nucleotides match TRBD1. Germline values: CDR1 ENHRY, CDR2 SYGVKD. Losses at the gene ends were 9 bases for V and 2 bases for J; bases not matched to a gene: 3. The CDR3 runs to 13 residues. For the CDR3, the DNA is TGTGCCATAGGACAGGGGGCCACCTACGAGCAGTACTTC. Translation: CAIGQGATYEQYF.

This clone was counted at least ten times. The V call is TRBV2, the J call TRBJ1-2, with 8 nucleotides matching TRBD1. Germline lookup yields CDR1 SNHLY and CDR2 FYNNEI. This CDR3 has 16 residues. The V and J ends lost 6 bases and 6 bases, in that order; junction bases with no gene match: 15. In nucleotides, the CDR3 is TGTGCCAGCAGGGGGGACAGGTGGAGTGACGCTAATGGCTACACCTTC. It encodes CASRGDRWSDANGYTF.

In its sample, this clone was seen many times. The rearrangement uses TRBV4-3 and TRBJ2-2, with 7 nucleotides matching TRBD1. CDR3 length equals 15 residues. The V and J ends lost 1 base and 6 bases, in that order; junction bases with no gene match: 5. CDR1 is LGHNA, CDR2 YSLEER, per germline. CDR3 region: CASSQVNRGSGELFF. The CDR3 bases are TGCGCCAGCAGCCAAGTTAACAGGGGCTCCGGGGAGCTGTTTTTT.

This clone was seen many times. CDR3 sequence (DNA): TGTGCCAGCAGTCAGGGACAGCCAAGCACAGATACGCAGTATTTT. Encoded protein: CASSQGQPSTDTQYF. J is TRBJ2-3 and V is TRBV2; 7 nucleotides match TRBD1. CDR1 and CDR2 from the germline V gene are SNHLY and FYNNEI. This CDR3 has 15 residues. J was trimmed by 0 bases and V by 5 bases; bases with no gene match: 5.

Relative to its sample, this clone is medium-sized. The J gene is TRBJ2-1, the V gene TRBV27; TRBD2 agrees at 7 bases. The CDR3 has 14 amino acids. J gave up 8 bases and V 3 bases, and 7 bases lay outside the gene matches. Germline assignment: CDR1 MNHEY and CDR2 SMNVEV (reference sequence). CDR3 nucleotides: TGTGCCAGCAGTTTTAGGGCTAGCGGCGATGAGCAGTTCTTC. Its translation: CASSFRASGDEQFF.

Many counts were recorded for this clone. The CDR3, as DNA: TGTGCCAGCAACCCAGGGTATGGAGAGGGCCAGTACTTC. Residues: CASNPGYGEGQYF. The rearrangement links TRBV6-6 to TRBJ2-7; D may match TRBD1 or TRBD2 (5 bases each). The CDR3 sequence is 13 residues long. From germline, CDR1 is MNHNY and CDR2 SVGAGI (reference sequence). Trimming took 7 bases from V and 10 from J, leaving 20 bases between them.

This clone was recorded many times. The chain combines TRBV6-1 with TRBJ2-7; 7 nucleotides line up with TRBD2. Germline V CDR1 and CDR2: MNHNS, SASEGT. V gave up 11 bases and J gave up 2 bases; unmatched junction bases: 6. This CDR3 contains 12 residues. The CDR3 sequence is CACGDYTYEQYF. The CDR3 DNA is TGTGCCTGCGGGGACTACACCTACGAGCAGTACTTC.

This clone was counted at least ten times. CDR3 amino acids: CASSYGLNTDKYGYTF. The CDR3 region has the DNA TGTGCCAGCAGTTACGGGTTAAATACCGACAAGTATGGCTACACCTTC. V and J are TRBV6-2 or TRBV6-3 and TRBJ1-2; D gene uncertain. The germline V and J ends were trimmed by 2 bases and 5 bases, with 18 bases remaining between them. Per the germline V gene, CDR1 is MNHEY and CDR2 is SVGEGT. The CDR3 contains 16 residues.

This clone was counted at least ten times. The CDR3 loop reads CAISEWSGSSYNEQFF. DNA of the CDR3: TGTGCCATCAGTGAGTGGTCAGGGAGCTCCTACAATGAGCAGTTCTTC. This chain connects TRBV10-3 to TRBJ2-1; D tentatively fits TRBD1 or TRBD2 (5 bases each). The CDR3 totals 16 residues. Germline V gene sequence: CDR1 ENHRY, CDR2 SYGVKD. The ends were cut back, 1 base at V and 0 bases at J, with 10 bases in the middle.

This clone has at least ten counts. One end of the junction does not line up with germline, which may come from a read error. CDR3 in amino acids: CASSYSKVTDRRHF. As DNA, the CDR3 is TGTGCCAGCAGTTACTCGAAGGTAACGGACAGGAGGCACTTC. V is TRBV6-6 and J is TRBJ2-5, with 7 bases aligning to TRBD1. This CDR3 contains 14 residues. Germline V gives CDR1 MNHNY, CDR2 SVGAGI (reference sequence).